In its sample, the clone carrying this T cell receptor (beta chain) was seen many times. Its antigen is as yet unknown. V dropped 4 bases and J dropped 2; count of bases not matched to a gene: 9. Germline V gives CDR1 SGHRS, CDR2 YFSETQ. This CDR3 spans 16 amino acids. Unique molecular identifiers were built into the TCRbeta library. TCRdb itself ran the PCR reads through MiXCR, one entry per CDR3 protein. The sample gives approximately 300,000 distinct CDR3 sequences, around 7.1% of which show up once; about 8.2% is in the top ten. The data derive from a study of T-cell reconstitution after alpha-beta-depleted transplantation in children. Study results and limitations: It was reported that alpha-beta T cells came from several hundred expanded graft clones (about two months after transplant). Elevated TCRbeta diversity at day 60 was traced, in some patients, to surviving recipient T cells and thymic progenitors. T-cell numbers and diversity, one year after transplant, stemmed largely from T cells that were newly produced.

This chain joins TRBV5-1 and TRBJ2-1; 7 bases fit TRBD1. This sequence originates from a female patient younger than 10 who had a stem cell transplant for Fanconi anemia, so the T cells may come from the graft donor. The material was peripheral blood, obtained 360 days after TCRalphabeta/CD19-depleted stem cell transplant. The CDR3 region has the DNA TGCGCCAGCAGCCACAATAGACAGGGTCCCTACAATGAGCAGTTCTTC. Amino acid sequence: CASSHNRQGPYNEQFF.